A selection of T cell receptor beta chains follows, all from one sample in a study of blood T cells in healthy people across ages. TCRdb re-called the 5' RACE reads through MiXCR, storing one row per CDR3 protein. The sample shows around 750,000 distinct CDR3 sequences, about 53% of them seen only once. Source material: blood. The receptors were gathered from an elderly man in good health. Both conserved end residues are part of each CDR3. A D gene is named only where the DNA matches it firmly. Rows give clone size only sometimes, using once, few, many, or a class for an expanded clone.

V: TRBV20-1
size: -
J: TRBJ1-6
D: TRBD1
DNA: TGCAGTGCTATAGGGGGCACAGACAATTCACCCCTCCACTTT
CDR3: CSAIGGTDNSPLHF

V: TRBV25-1
size: -
J: TRBJ2-4
D: -
DNA: TGTGCCAGCAGTGAGGGAAGGGGGGACTCAGCCAAAAACACTCAGTACTTC
CDR3: CASSEGRGDSAKNTQYF

V: TRBV6-5
size: -
J: TRBJ2-5
D: TRBD2
DNA: TGTGCCAGCCAGCTTAGCGGGGGGTGGGGCAATGAGCAGTACTTC
CDR3: CASQLSGGWGNEQYF

V: TRBV24-1
size: medium-sized
J: TRBJ2-2
D: TRBD2
DNA: TGTGCCACCAGTCGGACTAGCGGGTTGACCGGGGAGCTGTTTTTT
CDR3: CATSRTSGLTGELFF

V: TRBV3-1
size: -
J: TRBJ1-2
D: -
DNA: TGTGCCAGCAGCCAAGGCCCAGGGGCCTATGGCTACACCTTC
CDR3: CASSQGPGAYGYTF

V: TRBV2
size: -
J: TRBJ2-3
D: -
DNA: TGTGCCAGCAGTGAAGCCAAGGGAGACGCGTATTTT
CDR3: CASSEAKGDAYF

V: TRBV6-6
size: few
J: TRBJ2-5
D: -
DNA: TGTGCCAGCAGTTACTCGGACGCCCAAGAGACCCAGTACTTC
CDR3: CASSYSDAQETQYF

V: TRBV27
size: -
J: TRBJ2-5
D: TRBD1
DNA: TGTGCCAGCAGTTTATCGGACAGGGTGTGGGAGACCCAGTACTTC
CDR3: CASSLSDRVWETQYF

V: TRBV7-2
size: -
J: TRBJ2-3
D: TRBD2
DNA: TGTGCCAGCAGCTCTCTAGCGGGATACGCGTATTTT
CDR3: CASSSLAGYAYF

V: TRBV3-1
size: -
J: TRBJ1-2
D: -
DNA: TGTGCCAGCAGCCGCCAGCCCTCCGGAGGCTATGGCTACACCTTC
CDR3: CASSRQPSGGYGYTF

V: TRBV20-1
size: -
J: TRBJ2-7
D: TRBD1
DNA: TGCAGTGCTACCTGGACAGGGGGGCCCTACGAGCAGTACTTC
CDR3: CSATWTGGPYEQYF

V: TRBV4-1
size: -
J: TRBJ2-7
D: -
DNA: TGCGCCAGCCGACACCTCGGGGCCTACGAGCAGTACTTC
CDR3: CASRHLGAYEQYF

V: TRBV5-1
size: -
J: TRBJ2-4
D: -
DNA: TGCGCCAGCAGCTTGGCCGCCCGGGCGCGGGACATTCAGTACTTC
CDR3: CASSLAARARDIQYF

V: TRBV29-1
size: -
J: TRBJ2-5
D: TRBD1
DNA: TGCAGCGTCCGACAGGGGGGGGGATGGGGATCTCAGTACTTC
CDR3: CSVRQGGGWGSQYF

V: TRBV27
size: once
J: TRBJ1-1
D: -
DNA: TGTGCCAGCAGTCCACTCGCGGCGGGACGGAAGAACACTGAAGCTTTCTTT
CDR3: CASSPLAAGRKNTEAFF

V: TRBV12-5
size: -
J: TRBJ2-3
D: TRBD1
DNA: TGTGCTAGTCTCCCGGACAGGGGTGGGAGATACGCGTATTTT
CDR3: CASLPDRGGRYAYF

V: TRBV14
size: once
J: TRBJ2-7
D: -
DNA: TGTGCCAGCAGCCCAAGAGGGACACCGTTCTACGAGCAGTACTTC
CDR3: CASSPRGTPFYEQYF

V: TRBV28
size: -
J: TRBJ2-7
D: -
DNA: TGTGCCAGCAGTTCCCTAGTTAGCACCTACGAGCAGTACTTC
CDR3: CASSSLVSTYEQYF

V: TRBV20-1
size: -
J: TRBJ1-2
D: -
DNA: TGCAGTGCTTCCCTAACAGGGTCGCCGAACTATGGCTACACCTTC
CDR3: CSASLTGSPNYGYTF

V: TRBV18
size: -
J: TRBJ1-1
D: -
DNA: TGTGCCAGCTCACCACCGAGTCAGTACACTGAAGCTTTCTTT
CDR3: CASSPPSQYTEAFF

V: TRBV3-1
size: -
J: TRBJ2-7
D: TRBD2
DNA: TGTGCCAGCAGCCAAGAAGCGGGAACGCTCGACGAGCAGTACTTC
CDR3: CASSQEAGTLDEQYF

V: TRBV6-2/TRBV6-3
size: -
J: TRBJ1-5
D: -
DNA: TGTGCCAGCACCCGGGGAGGGATGCAGCCCCAGCATTTT
CDR3: CASTRGGMQPQHF

V: TRBV24-1
size: -
J: TRBJ2-5
D: -
DNA: TGTGCCACCAGTGAGAACCGGGAGCCCCAAGAGACCCAGTACTTC
CDR3: CATSENREPQETQYF

V: TRBV6-5
size: few
J: TRBJ2-3
D: -
DNA: TGTGCCAGCAAACCAGGGATCTCTGGCACAGATACGCAGTATTTT
CDR3: CASKPGISGTDTQYF

V: TRBV20-1
size: -
J: TRBJ2-7
D: TRBD1
DNA: TGCAGTGCTCCCGGCACCGGGACAGTAACCTACGAGCAGTACTTC
CDR3: CSAPGTGTVTYEQYF

V: TRBV5-8
size: few
J: TRBJ1-1
D: TRBD1
DNA: TGTGCCAGCAGCTCCAGACAGGGTTCGACTGAAGCTTTCTTT
CDR3: CASSSRQGSTEAFF

V: TRBV28
size: few
J: TRBJ2-7
D: -
DNA: TGTGCCAGCAGTATCGACAGATACGCCTACGAGCAGTACTTC
CDR3: CASSIDRYAYEQYF

V: TRBV7-9
size: -
J: TRBJ1-2
D: TRBD1
DNA: TGTGCCAGTAGAGGGGGACAGGGAGGAAGCTATGGCTACACCTTC
CDR3: CASRGGQGGSYGYTF

V: TRBV27
size: -
J: TRBJ2-7
D: TRBD2
DNA: TGTGCCAGCAGAAGGAGAGCCGGGACTAGCGGGGCCTACGAGCAGTACTTC
CDR3: CASRRRAGTSGAYEQYF

V: TRBV5-1
size: -
J: TRBJ2-1
D: TRBD2
DNA: TGCGCCAGCAAGGCGACTAGCGGGAGGAAGGAGTTCTTC
CDR3: CASKATSGRKEFF

V: TRBV2
size: -
J: TRBJ1-6
D: TRBD1
DNA: TGTGCCAGCAGTGAAGAGGGGGCGAATAATTCACCCCCCCACTTT
CDR3: CASSEEGANNSPPHF

V: TRBV24-1
size: -
J: TRBJ2-1
D: TRBD2
DNA: TGTGCCACCAGGCCTACTAGCGGGAGGGTCAATGAGCAGTTCTTC
CDR3: CATRPTSGRVNEQFF

V: TRBV2
size: few
J: TRBJ2-5
D: -
DNA: TGTGCCAGCAGCCGGCTCACGCGGGAAGAGACCCAGTACTTC
CDR3: CASSRLTREETQYF

V: TRBV20-1
size: few
J: TRBJ2-7
D: TRBD2
DNA: TGCAGTGCTCCAGCCGGGACTAGCGGGAGCTCCTACGAGCAGTACTTC
CDR3: CSAPAGTSGSSYEQYF

V: TRBV7-2
size: once
J: TRBJ2-2
D: TRBD1
DNA: TGTGCCAGCAGTTGGGACAGGGTGAGCACCGGGGAGCTGTTTTTT
CDR3: CASSWDRVSTGELFF

V: TRBV10-3
size: -
J: TRBJ2-3
D: -
DNA: TGTGCCATCAGTGGGGGACTTCCCACCGGCACAGATACGCAGTATTTT
CDR3: CAISGGLPTGTDTQYF

V: TRBV12-3/TRBV12-4
size: few
J: TRBJ1-1
D: TRBD1
DNA: TGTGCCAGCAGTTTGGGACAGGGAAGTCGCTCTGAAGCTTTCTTT
CDR3: CASSLGQGSRSEAFF

V: TRBV5-1
size: -
J: TRBJ2-7
D: TRBD1
DNA: TGCGCCAGCAGCTGGGGGACAGGGGTCTCCTACGAGCAGTACTTC
CDR3: CASSWGTGVSYEQYF

V: TRBV20-1
size: few
J: TRBJ2-5
D: TRBD2
DNA: TGCAGTGCTAGAGATTTGACAGGCCTAGCGGGGCTGGGGACCCAGTACTTC
CDR3: CSARDLTGLAGLGTQYF

V: TRBV2
size: few
J: TRBJ2-2
D: -
DNA: TGTGCCAGCAGTGTCTTGTTCGGGAGCACCGGGGAGCTGTTTTTT
CDR3: CASSVLFGSTGELFF

V: TRBV7-9
size: -
J: TRBJ1-2
D: TRBD1
DNA: TGTGCCAGCAGCTCCTCCGGGACAGCGTATGGCTACACCTTC
CDR3: CASSSSGTAYGYTF

V: TRBV12-3/TRBV12-4
size: few
J: TRBJ1-5
D: -
DNA: TGTGCCAGCAGGAAGGGGGGGAATCAGCCCCAGCATTTT
CDR3: CASRKGGNQPQHF

V: TRBV29-1
size: -
J: TRBJ2-7
D: TRBD2
DNA: TGCAGCGTGGCCTTGGTAGCTAGCGGGAAGAGCGAGCAGTACTTC
CDR3: CSVALVASGKSEQYF

V: TRBV10-3
size: -
J: TRBJ2-5
D: -
DNA: TGTGCCATCAGTGTGGCGGGGTGCGAACAGTACTTC
CDR3: CAISVAGCEQYF

V: TRBV7-2
size: -
J: TRBJ2-7
D: -
DNA: TGTGCCAGCAGCGGGGGCTTCTCCTACGAGCAGTACTTC
CDR3: CASSGGFSYEQYF

V: TRBV29-1
size: -
J: TRBJ2-7
D: -
DNA: TGCAGCGTTGCATCGGTGAGCGAGCAGTACTTC
CDR3: CSVASVSEQYF

V: TRBV3-1
size: -
J: TRBJ2-1
D: TRBD1
DNA: TGTGCCAGCACCCCCGGGACAGGGGCTAACAATGAGCAGTTCTTC
CDR3: CASTPGTGANNEQFF

V: TRBV5-1
size: -
J: TRBJ2-1
D: TRBD2
DNA: TGCGCCAGCAGCTTGGGGGCGGGAGCGGGAGGAGTTCTCAATGAGCAGTTCTTC
CDR3: CASSLGAGAGGVLNEQFF

V: TRBV27
size: few
J: TRBJ2-1
D: TRBD2
DNA: TGTGCCAGCAGCCTCTTTTCCTCGGGACTAGCCATTGAGCAGTTCTTC
CDR3: CASSLFSSGLAIEQFF

V: TRBV3-1
size: -
J: TRBJ1-1
D: -
DNA: TGTGCCAGCAGCCAAGTCGAGGGAGGAGCCGAAGCTTTCTTT
CDR3: CASSQVEGGAEAFF

V: TRBV28
size: -
J: TRBJ1-2
D: -
DNA: TGTGCCAGCAGTTTATTAGGAGGGAAGGGCTACACCTTC
CDR3: CASSLLGGKGYTF

V: TRBV7-9
size: -
J: TRBJ1-2
D: -
DNA: TGTGCCAGCAGCTTAGCGACCGGACCAGGCGATGGCTACACCTTC
CDR3: CASSLATGPGDGYTF

V: TRBV20-1
size: few
J: TRBJ2-2
D: TRBD1
DNA: TGCAGTGCTCAACAGGGGGGCCAGGAAACCGGGGAGCTGTTTTTT
CDR3: CSAQQGGQETGELFF

V: TRBV12-3/TRBV12-4
size: -
J: TRBJ1-1
D: -
DNA: TGTGCCAGCAGGGAGTACACTGAAGCTTTCTTT
CDR3: CASREYTEAFF